This T cell receptor beta chain originates from a study of early T cells in non-severe SARS-CoV-2 infection. Notes on the study in general: Comparison of clonotypes with VDJdb favored anti-spike CD8 responses while missing private and CD4 specificities.

In its sample, this clonotype was seen a few times. Antigen unknown. Individually, cDNA molecules had unique molecular identifiers attached to them. TCRdb called the 5' RACE reads again in MiXCR, with one record for every CDR3 protein. Of tens of thousands of distinct CDR3 sequences listed, around 12% are singletons. The sample was whole blood. This receptor was obtained from an adult who was a healthcare worker with PCR-confirmed SARS-CoV-2 infection or an uninfected control (not recorded which).

The CDR3: CASSTGAVVYF. The CDR3 DNA reads as TGTGCCAGCAGCACTGGGGCAGTGGTGTATTTT. The chain uses TRBV7-9 and TRBJ2-3; D is perhaps TRBD1 (5 bases). This CDR3 spans 11 amino acids. V lost 5 bases and J lost 14, with 14 bases in between. Germline CDR1 and CDR2: SEHNR and FQNEAQ (reference sequence).